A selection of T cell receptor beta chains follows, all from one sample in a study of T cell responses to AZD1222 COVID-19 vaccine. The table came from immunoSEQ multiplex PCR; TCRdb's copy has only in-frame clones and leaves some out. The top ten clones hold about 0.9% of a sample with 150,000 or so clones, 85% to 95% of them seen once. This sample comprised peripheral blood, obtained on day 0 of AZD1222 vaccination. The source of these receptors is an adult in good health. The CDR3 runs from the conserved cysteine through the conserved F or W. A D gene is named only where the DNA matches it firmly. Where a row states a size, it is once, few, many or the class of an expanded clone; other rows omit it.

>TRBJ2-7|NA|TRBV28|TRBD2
TGTGCCAGCTTACGTGGGGGGGTGGTAGCGGGTCTGGCGGCCTACGAGCAGTACTTC
CASLRGGVVAGLAAYEQYF
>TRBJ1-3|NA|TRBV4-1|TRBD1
TGCGCCAGCAGCCGAGTGACAGGGGGCGAACGAAACACCATATATTTT
CASSRVTGGERNTIYF
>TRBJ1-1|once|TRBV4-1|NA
TGCGCCAGCAGCCAAGCCGGGACTGAAGCTTTCTTT
CASSQAGTEAFF
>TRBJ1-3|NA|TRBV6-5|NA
TGTGCCAGCAGTTACTATGGCGGCTCTGGAAACACCATATATTTT
CASSYYGGSGNTIYF
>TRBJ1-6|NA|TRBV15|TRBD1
TGTGCCACCAGCCCTCGACCGACAGGGTACAATTCACCCCTCCACTTT
CATSPRPTGYNSPLHF
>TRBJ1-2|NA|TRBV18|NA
TGTGCCAGCTCACCACTTTCGGCCGTGAGCAGGGCCTTCGGTGGCTACACCTTC
CASSPLSAVSRAFGGYTF
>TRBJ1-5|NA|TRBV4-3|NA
TGCGCCAGCAGCCAAGATTGGGCAGCAACGAATCAGCCCCAGCATTTT
CASSQDWAATNQPQHF
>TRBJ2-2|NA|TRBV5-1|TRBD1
TGCGCCAGCAGCTTAGAGGGGGCGAATACCGGGGAGCTGTTTTTT
CASSLEGANTGELFF
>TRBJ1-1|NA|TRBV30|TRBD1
TGTGCCTGGAACAGACAGGGGAACACTGAAGCTTTCTTT
CAWNRQGNTEAFF
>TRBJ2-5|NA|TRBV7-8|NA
TGTGCCAGCAGCTTACCGGGGTTGAAGACCCAGTACTTC
CASSLPGLKTQYF
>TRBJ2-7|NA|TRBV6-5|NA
TGTGCCAGCAGTTACTCGGTGAGGCCCGCGGGCGAGCAGTACTTC
CASSYSVRPAGEQYF
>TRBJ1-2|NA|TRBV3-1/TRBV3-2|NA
TGTGCCAGCAGCCAAGATATGGGGGGAGGATACTATGGCTACACCTTC
CASSQDMGGGYYGYTF
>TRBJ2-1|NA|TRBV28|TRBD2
TGTGCCACACACGGGGGGGCCTACAATGAGCAGTTCTTC
CATHGGAYNEQFF
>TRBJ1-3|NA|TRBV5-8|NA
TGTGCCAGCAGCTTGGGGGCAGCCTATATCTCTGGAAACACCATATATTTT
CASSLGAAYISGNTIYF
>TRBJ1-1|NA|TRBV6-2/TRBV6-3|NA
TGTGCCAGCAGTTATCCAGTTCCAAGGTCGGGGAACACTGAAGCTTTCTTT
CASSYPVPRSGNTEAFF
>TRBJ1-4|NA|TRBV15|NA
TGTGCCACCAGCAGAGGACTCGGGCGGCCTAATGAAAAACTGTTTTTT
CATSRGLGRPNEKLFF
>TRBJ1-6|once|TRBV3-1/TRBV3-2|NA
TGTGCCAGCAGCCAAGGGCAACGGGAAAATTCACCCCTCCACTTT
CASSQGQRENSPLHF
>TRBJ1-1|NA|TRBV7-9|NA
TGTGCCAGCAGCTTATCTGGGGGTGCCACTGAAGCTTTCTTT
CASSLSGGATEAFF
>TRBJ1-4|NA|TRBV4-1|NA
TGCGCCAGCAGAACACATGGACTGAATAATGAAAAACTGTTTTTT
CASRTHGLNNEKLFF
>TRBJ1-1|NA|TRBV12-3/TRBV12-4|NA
TGTGCCAGCAGTTTAAGGCAGAGAGCTTTCTTT
CASSLRQRAFF
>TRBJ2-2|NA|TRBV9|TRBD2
TGTGCCAGCAGCCCTAGCGGGGGACAAACCGGGGAGCTGTTTTTT
CASSPSGGQTGELFF
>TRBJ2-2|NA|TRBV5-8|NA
TGTGCCAGCAGCCTGATGGGGGGGCTTGACACCGGGGAGCTGTTTTTT
CASSLMGGLDTGELFF
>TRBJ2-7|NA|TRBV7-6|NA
TGTGCCAGCAGCTTAGATGGCATGGGCTACGAGCAGTACTTC
CASSLDGMGYEQYF
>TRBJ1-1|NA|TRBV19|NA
TGTGCCAGTAAAGTCCGGAGATCTGGAGCGGACAGTGTCACTGAAGCTTTCTTT
CASKVRRSGADSVTEAFF
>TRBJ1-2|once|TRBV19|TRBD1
TGTGCCAGTACCAGGACAGGGATTAACTATGGCTACACCTTC
CASTRTGINYGYTF
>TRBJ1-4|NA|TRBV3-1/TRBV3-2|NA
TGTGCCAGCAGCCATCGATCGGGGGCAACTAATGAAAAACTGTTTTTT
CASSHRSGATNEKLFF
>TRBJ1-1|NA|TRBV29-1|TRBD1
TGCAGCGTTACCCGACAGGGGGCAGCCGCACTGAACACTGAAGCTTTCTTT
CSVTRQGAAALNTEAFF
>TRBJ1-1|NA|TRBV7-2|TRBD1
TGTGCCAGCAGCTCTATGGCAGGGGGAGTGAACACTGAAGCTTTCTTT
CASSSMAGGVNTEAFF
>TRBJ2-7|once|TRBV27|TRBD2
TGTGCCAGCGCTAGCGGGTTCTCCTACGAGCAGTACTTC
CASASGFSYEQYF
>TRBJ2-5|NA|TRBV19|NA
TGTGCCAGTAGTTCCGGACAGACGCAAGAGACCCAGTACTTC
CASSSGQTQETQYF
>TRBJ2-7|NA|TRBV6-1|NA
TGTGCCAGCAGTGAATTTGCAGGCGACTACGAGCAGTACTTC
CASSEFAGDYEQYF
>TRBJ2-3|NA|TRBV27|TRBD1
TGTGCCAGCAGTCTTTCAGGGGGAGTGGATACGCAGTATTTT
CASSLSGGVDTQYF
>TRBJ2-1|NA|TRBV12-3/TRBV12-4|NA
TGTGCCAGCAGTTTTGGGACTCCCTATGAGCAGTTCTTC
CASSFGTPYEQFF
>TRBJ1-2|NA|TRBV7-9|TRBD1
TGTGCCAGCATTGACAGGGATCGGTCCTATGGCTACACCTTC
CASIDRDRSYGYTF
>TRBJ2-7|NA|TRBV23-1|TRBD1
TGCGCCAGCAGTCAAGTTCTAGATGGACAGGGCAAAAACTACGAGCAGTACTTC
CASSQVLDGQGKNYEQYF
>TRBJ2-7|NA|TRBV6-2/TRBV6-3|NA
TGTGCCAGCAGTTACGTTCAGAAAGCCTACGAGCAGTACTTC
CASSYVQKAYEQYF
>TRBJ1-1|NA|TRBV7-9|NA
TGTGCCAGCAGCTTTACCCCGGTTGGGGTTGCTGAAGCTTTCTTT
CASSFTPVGVAEAFF
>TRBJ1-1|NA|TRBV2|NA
TGTGCCAGCAGTGAAGGGCGGAGGTACTATGCTTTCTTT
CASSEGRRYYAFF
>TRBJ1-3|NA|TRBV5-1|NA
TGCGCCAGCAGCTTCAGCGCGGTCTCTGGAAACACCATATATTTT
CASSFSAVSGNTIYF
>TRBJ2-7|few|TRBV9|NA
TGTGCCAGCAGCGTACACTCTAACTACGAGCAGTACTTC
CASSVHSNYEQYF
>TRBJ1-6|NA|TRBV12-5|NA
TGTGCTAGTGGTTCCCCCGGCAGGGAAGGTTCACCCCTCCACTTT
CASGSPGREGSPLHF
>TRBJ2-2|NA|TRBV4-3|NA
TGCGCCAGCAGCCCGTCGACATTCACCGGGGAGCTGTTTTTT
CASSPSTFTGELFF
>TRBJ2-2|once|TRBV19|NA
TGTGCCAGTAGTTCAACGTACGGGGAGCTGTTTTTT
CASSSTYGELFF
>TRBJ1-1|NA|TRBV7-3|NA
TGTGCCAGCAGCTTAAACAGGGACACTGAAGCTTTCTTT
CASSLNRDTEAFF
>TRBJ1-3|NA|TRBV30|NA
TGTGCCTGGAGTCCCAGCGACACCATATATTTT
CAWSPSDTIYF
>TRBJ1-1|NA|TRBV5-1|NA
TGCGCCAGCAGCCTGGCGTTAGGGGGGGGCGCGGCTGAAGCTTTCTTT
CASSLALGGGAAEAFF
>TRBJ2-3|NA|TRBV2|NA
TGTGCCAGCAGGCGGAACACAGATACGCAGTATTTT
CASRRNTDTQYF
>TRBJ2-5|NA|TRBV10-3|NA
TGTGCCATCAGTGATGAGGGTTTAGGGAAGGAGACCCAGTACTTC
CAISDEGLGKETQYF
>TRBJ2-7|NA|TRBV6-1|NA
TGTGCCAGCAGTGATGAGTGGGCTGGAATCTACGAGCAGTACTTC
CASSDEWAGIYEQYF
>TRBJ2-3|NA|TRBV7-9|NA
TGTGCCAGCCAAAAAACCACAGATACGCAGTATTTT
CASQKTTDTQYF
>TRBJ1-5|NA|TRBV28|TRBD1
TGTGCCAGCAGCCCAGGACAGGTCAATCAGCCCCAGCATTTT
CASSPGQVNQPQHF
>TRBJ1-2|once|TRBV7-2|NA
TGTGCCAGCAGCCCCGACAGCAACTATGGCTACACCTTC
CASSPDSNYGYTF
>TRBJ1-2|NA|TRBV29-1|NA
TGCAGCGTTGTAGGAGCGACAGATCATGGCTACACCTTC
CSVVGATDHGYTF
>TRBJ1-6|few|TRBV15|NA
TGTGCCACCAGCAGAGACAGGAGCCGGAATTCACCCCTCCACTTT
CATSRDRSRNSPLHF
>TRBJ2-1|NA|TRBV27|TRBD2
TGTGCCAGCACCGGGGGGGTCTACAATGAGCAGTTCTTC
CASTGGVYNEQFF